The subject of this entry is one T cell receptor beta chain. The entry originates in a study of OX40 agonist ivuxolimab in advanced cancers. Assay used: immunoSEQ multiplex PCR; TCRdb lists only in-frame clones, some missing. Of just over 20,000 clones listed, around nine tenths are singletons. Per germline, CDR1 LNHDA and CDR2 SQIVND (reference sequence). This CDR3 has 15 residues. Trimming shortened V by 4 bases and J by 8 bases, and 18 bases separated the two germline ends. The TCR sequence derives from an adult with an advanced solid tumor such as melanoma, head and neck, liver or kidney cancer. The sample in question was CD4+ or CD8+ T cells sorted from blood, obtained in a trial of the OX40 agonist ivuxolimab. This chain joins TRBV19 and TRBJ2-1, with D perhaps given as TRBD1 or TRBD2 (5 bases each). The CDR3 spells CASSRAGSGAYEQFF. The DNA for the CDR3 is TGTGCCAGTAGTAGAGCCGGGTCCGGGGCGTATGAGCAGTTCTTC. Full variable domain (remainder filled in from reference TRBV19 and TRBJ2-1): DGGITQSPKYLFRKEGQNVTLSCEQNLNHDAMYWYRQDPGQGLRLIYYSQIVNDFQKGDIAEGYSVSREKKESFPLTVTSAQKNPTAFYLCASSRAGSGAYEQFFGPGTRLTVL.